The clone carrying this TCR beta chain was seen only a few times. The antigen is not known. Sequence at one end of the junction differs from germline and may be a read error. The data were obtained in a study of identical twins. Whole-study results and caveats: Monozygotic twin pairs showed more out-of-frame TCR alpha sharing than models estimated. Cord blood beta clonotypes that were abundant carried fewer insertions, and memory repertoires showed no such trend. Those out-of-frame alpha sequences shared by twins showed an excess of low generation probability.

The cDNA had a unique molecular identifier and a template-switch universal primer site. TCRdb reprocessed the 5' RACE reads via MiXCR and lists one record per CDR3 protein. The table shows hundreds of thousands of distinct CDR3 sequences, with about 12% occurring only once. The CDR3 totals 16 residues. Germline V lookup: CDR1 MDHEN, CDR2 SYDVKM. The same data also contributed to another study, on yellow fever vaccine responses in identical twins.

Sequenced sample: PBMCs. The receptor comes from a woman younger than 30 in good health. The rearrangement links TRBV28 to TRBJ2-7; TRBD2 aligns across 8 bases. DNA of the CDR3: TGTGCCAGCAGTACCCCCACCGGGACTAGGAACTCCGAGCTGTACTTC. Translation gives CASSTPTGTRNSELYF.